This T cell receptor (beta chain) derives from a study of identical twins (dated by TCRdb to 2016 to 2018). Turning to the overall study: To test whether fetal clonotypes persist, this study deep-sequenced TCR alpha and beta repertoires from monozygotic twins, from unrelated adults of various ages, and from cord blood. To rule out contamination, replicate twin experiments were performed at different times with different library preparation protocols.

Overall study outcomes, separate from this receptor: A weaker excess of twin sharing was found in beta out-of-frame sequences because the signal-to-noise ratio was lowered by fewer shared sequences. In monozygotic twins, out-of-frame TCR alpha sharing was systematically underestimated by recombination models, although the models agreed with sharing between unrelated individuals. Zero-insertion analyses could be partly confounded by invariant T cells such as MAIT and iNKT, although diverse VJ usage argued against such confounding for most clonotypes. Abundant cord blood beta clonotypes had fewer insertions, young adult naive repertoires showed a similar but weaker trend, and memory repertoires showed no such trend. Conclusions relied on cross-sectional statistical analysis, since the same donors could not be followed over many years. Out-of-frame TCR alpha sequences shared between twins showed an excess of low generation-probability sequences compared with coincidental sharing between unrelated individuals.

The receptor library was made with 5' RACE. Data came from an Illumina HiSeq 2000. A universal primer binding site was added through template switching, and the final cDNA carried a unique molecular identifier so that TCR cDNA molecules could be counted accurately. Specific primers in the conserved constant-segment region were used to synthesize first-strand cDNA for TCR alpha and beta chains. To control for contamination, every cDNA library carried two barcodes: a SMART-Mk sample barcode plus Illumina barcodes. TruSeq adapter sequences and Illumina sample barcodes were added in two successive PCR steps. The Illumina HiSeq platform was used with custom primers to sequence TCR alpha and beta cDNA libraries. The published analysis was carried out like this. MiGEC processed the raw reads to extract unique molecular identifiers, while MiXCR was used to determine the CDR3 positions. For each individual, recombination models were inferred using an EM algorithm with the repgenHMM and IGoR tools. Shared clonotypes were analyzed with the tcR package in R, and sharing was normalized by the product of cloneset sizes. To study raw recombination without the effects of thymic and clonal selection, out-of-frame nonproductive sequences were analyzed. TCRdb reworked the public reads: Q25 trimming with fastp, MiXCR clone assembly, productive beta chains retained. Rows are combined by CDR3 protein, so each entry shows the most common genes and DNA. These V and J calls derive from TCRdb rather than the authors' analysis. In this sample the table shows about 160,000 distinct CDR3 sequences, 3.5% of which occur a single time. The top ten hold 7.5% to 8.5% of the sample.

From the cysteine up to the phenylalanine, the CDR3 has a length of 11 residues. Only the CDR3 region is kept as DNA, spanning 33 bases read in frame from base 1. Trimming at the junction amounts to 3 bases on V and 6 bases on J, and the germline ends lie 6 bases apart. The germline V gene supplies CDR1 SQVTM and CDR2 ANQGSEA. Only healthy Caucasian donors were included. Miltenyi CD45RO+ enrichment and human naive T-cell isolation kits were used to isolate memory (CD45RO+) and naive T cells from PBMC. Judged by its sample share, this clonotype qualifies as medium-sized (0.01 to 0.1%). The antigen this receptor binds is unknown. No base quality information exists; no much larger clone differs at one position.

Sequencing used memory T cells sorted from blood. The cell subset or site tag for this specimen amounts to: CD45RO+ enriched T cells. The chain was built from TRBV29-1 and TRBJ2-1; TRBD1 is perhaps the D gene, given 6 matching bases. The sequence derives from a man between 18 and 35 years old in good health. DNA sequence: TGCAGCGTTGACAGGGGCAATGAGCAGTTCTTC. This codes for CSVDRGNEQFF.